The rows below give T cell receptor beta chains drawn from one sample of a study of blood T cells in healthy people across ages. From the 5' RACE reads, TCRdb called clonotypes with MiXCR, one entry per CDR3 protein. The sample holds roughly 1 million distinct CDR3 sequences, 20% to 25% seen once. The data were also submitted as part of a second study, on T cells of mothers and their children.

The sequencing sample was made of blood. The receptor set was obtained from a girl aged 2-15 years in good health. Both conserved end residues are part of each CDR3. D genes are given only for firm matches. Clone size is shown for a subset of rows, as once, few, many or a class of expanded clone.

>few|-|TRBV5-1|TRBJ2-7
TGCGCCAGCGGGACTGGGGGCCTCTACGAGCAGTACTTC
CASGTGGLYEQYF
>few|-|TRBV3-1|TRBJ2-5
TGTGCCAGCAGCCTCTTGGGCGGGTACCAAGAGACCCAGTACTTC
CASSLLGGYQETQYF
>-|-|TRBV12-3/TRBV12-4|TRBJ2-7
TGTGCCAGCAGTTTTCAGGGACGGAACGAGCAGTACTTC
CASSFQGRNEQYF
>few|-|TRBV6-1|TRBJ1-6
TGTGCCAGCAGTGAACAACCCCTCCACTTT
CASSEQPLHF
>few|-|TRBV4-2|TRBJ2-6
TGTGCCAGCAGCCAAGAAGGGGGTACTGGGGCCAACGTCCTGACTTTC
CASSQEGGTGANVLTF
>-|-|TRBV28|TRBJ1-2
TGTGCCAGCAGTCCCTTTTTAAACTATGGCTACACCTTC
CASSPFLNYGYTF
>few|-|TRBV7-9|TRBJ2-5
TGTGCCAGCAGCTTATTCGGAAGGACCCAGTACTTC
CASSLFGRTQYF
>-|TRBD1|TRBV7-9|TRBJ2-3
TGTGCCAGCAGCTCGGGACAGGGAGAGACAGATACGCAGTATTTT
CASSSGQGETDTQYF
>few|-|TRBV9|TRBJ2-1
TGTGCCAGCAGCGTAAACGGGAAGGACCAACAACAAAATGAGCAGTTCTTC
CASSVNGKDQQQNEQFF
>-|-|TRBV12-3/TRBV12-4|TRBJ2-2
TGTGCCAAGTTACTCGCGAACACCGGGGAGCTGTTTTTT
CAKLLANTGELFF
>-|-|TRBV28|TRBJ1-2
TGTGCCAGCAGTTTGAGCGCGGGGGCGAGGTATGGCTACACCTTC
CASSLSAGARYGYTF
>few|-|TRBV7-2|TRBJ2-3
TGTGCCAGCAGCTTAAATGTTTGGGGAGATACGCAGTATTTT
CASSLNVWGDTQYF
>-|-|TRBV25-1|TRBJ2-6
TGTGCCAGCAGTGAATGGAGTCGGGTAGGGAGGGCCAACGTCCTGACTTTC
CASSEWSRVGRANVLTF
>-|-|TRBV4-3|TRBJ1-2
TGCGCCAGCAGCCAAGAGATTGAAGACAGTGGCTTAAACTATGGCTACACCTTC
CASSQEIEDSGLNYGYTF
>-|-|TRBV12-3/TRBV12-4|TRBJ2-1
TGTGCCAGCAGGACCGGGAGGGGGCGCGATGAGCAGTTCTTC
CASRTGRGRDEQFF
>-|-|TRBV29-1|TRBJ2-7
TGCAGCGTTCAACAGCAGGGTATATCCTACGAGCAGTACTTC
CSVQQQGISYEQYF
>few|-|TRBV3-1|TRBJ2-1
TGTGCCAGCAGCCGGACGGGCCAGGGCAATGAGCAGTTCTTC
CASSRTGQGNEQFF
>few|TRBD1|TRBV24-1|TRBJ1-2
TGTACCACCAGTGACACTAACAGGGGGCTTCACTATGGCTACACCTTC
CTTSDTNRGLHYGYTF
>few|-|TRBV29-1|TRBJ2-3
TGCAGCGTTGTCGGCAGCACAGATACGCAGTATTTT
CSVVGSTDTQYF
>-|-|TRBV4-1|TRBJ2-3
TGCGCCAGCAGCCAGATTGTAGATACGCAGTATTTT
CASSQIVDTQYF
>-|-|TRBV20-1|TRBJ2-3
TGCAGTGCTAGAAGAGGGACCCTCACAGATACGCAGTATTTT
CSARRGTLTDTQYF
>once|-|TRBV12-3/TRBV12-4|TRBJ2-3
TGTGCCAGCAGTCTCCTAGAAGGCGGACCTAGAGCAGATACGCAGTATTTC
CASSLLEGGPRADTQYF
>-|TRBD2|TRBV10-3|TRBJ2-3
TGTGCCATCAGTGACCCACTAGCGGGGGCCCCGGAGTATTTT
CAISDPLAGAPEYF
>-|-|TRBV7-2|TRBJ1-5
TGTGCCAGCAGCTTATTTGGGGACCTCGGGGGCAATCAGCCCCAGCATTTT
CASSLFGDLGGNQPQHF
>-|-|TRBV4-1|TRBJ2-5
TGCGCCAGCAGCCAAGTCGAGCGGTGGGGAGAGACCCAGTACTTC
CASSQVERWGETQYF
>few|-|TRBV29-1|TRBJ2-7
TGCAGCGTTTACCACAGCTACGAGCAGTACTTC
CSVYHSYEQYF
>-|TRBD2|TRBV11-2|TRBJ2-4
TGTGCCAGCACCTGGGAGGGAGACATTCAGTACTTC
CASTWEGDIQYF
>-|-|TRBV12-3/TRBV12-4|TRBJ2-7
TGTGCCAGCAGTTTTGACAGGCCTCTAAACGAGCAGTACTTC
CASSFDRPLNEQYF
>-|-|TRBV6-5|TRBJ2-3
TGTGCCAGCAGTTCCGAGGCGGGTGAAGATACGCAGTATTTT
CASSSEAGEDTQYF
>-|-|TRBV28|TRBJ2-5
TGTGCCAGCAGTTTAGGACAGCGCTTGGAGACCCAGTACTTC
CASSLGQRLETQYF
>few|TRBD1|TRBV5-6|TRBJ2-2
TGTGCCAGCAGTTCCCGACAGGGGAAAAGGGCCGGGGAGCTGTTTTTT
CASSSRQGKRAGELFF
>few|TRBD1|TRBV20-1|TRBJ2-1
TGCAGTGCTGGAGATGGGGACAGATCCTACAATGAGCAGTTCTTC
CSAGDGDRSYNEQFF
>few|TRBD2|TRBV10-3|TRBJ2-1
TGTGCCATCAGTGCGGGTGTAATTAGCGGGAACTCCTACAATGAGCAGTTCTTC
CAISAGVISGNSYNEQFF
>-|-|TRBV6-5|TRBJ1-2
TGTGCCAGCAGTTACTATGGGGTTGGCTACACCTTC
CASSYYGVGYTF
>few|-|TRBV6-1|TRBJ2-7
TGTGCCAGCAGTTCCCGGACACTTTCTCCCTACGAGCAGTACTTC
CASSSRTLSPYEQYF
>-|-|TRBV29-1|TRBJ2-1
TGCAGCGGCGGGGGCAACAATGAGCAGTTCTTC
CSGGGNNEQFF
>-|TRBD1|TRBV15|TRBJ2-5
TGTGCCACCAGCAGGGGACAGGGACAAGAGACCCAGTACTTC
CATSRGQGQETQYF
>-|-|TRBV4-2|TRBJ2-1
TGTGCCAGCAGCCAAGTGGGCTACTCGGGTTTTAATGAGCAGTTCTTC
CASSQVGYSGFNEQFF
>-|-|TRBV12-3/TRBV12-4|TRBJ1-3
TGTGCCAGCAGTTTTATCAGATCCGGAAACACCATATATTTT
CASSFIRSGNTIYF
>few|-|TRBV14|TRBJ2-7
TGTGCCAGCAGCCAAGTATTTGGGGGGGAGCAGTACTTC
CASSQVFGGEQYF
>few|TRBD1|TRBV12-3/TRBV12-4|TRBJ2-5
TGTGCCAGCAGTCCAAGACAGGGAAGGAAGACCCAGTACTTC
CASSPRQGRKTQYF
>few|-|TRBV4-1|TRBJ2-1
TGCGCCAGCAGCCTGGCCCCCGAGCACAATGAGCAGTTCTTC
CASSLAPEHNEQFF
>-|-|TRBV25-1|TRBJ2-1
TGTGCCAGCAGTGAATTGGGAACTATAGGCTACAATGAGCAGTTCTTC
CASSELGTIGYNEQFF
>few|-|TRBV15|TRBJ1-4
TGTGCCACCAGCAGAGATCGCGATTCATATGAAAAACTGTTTTTT
CATSRDRDSYEKLFF
>few|-|TRBV5-4|TRBJ1-2
TGTGCCAGCAGCTTGTGGCAGCTAAGTGGCTACACCTTC
CASSLWQLSGYTF